This entry describes one T cell receptor beta chain. Its antigen is not yet known. Per-base quality was not reported, and no clone a single base away is much larger than it. The data originate from a study of cytomegalovirus exposure and HLA in healthy donors (dated by TCRdb to 2015 to 2018). Study-level background: An earlier analysis of a few hundred of the donors reported 276 Gb of sequence data and around 100 million unique TCR beta sequences obtained from about 200 million T cells. In the later analysis, no new phenotypic data were used to find candidate immune exposures; instead, reliance was placed on TCR beta sequences and their occurrence across donors. The T cell repertoires of under 750 subjects were profiled by immunosequencing and related to cytomegalovirus serostatus. In a later genetic analysis, genome-wide SNP genotypes for about three fifths of the roughly 670 donors were used, and that subset was treated as a discovery cohort. Roughly 310 gigabases of sequencing data and approximately 85 million unique TCR sequences were included in an early release covering about 700 HLA-typed donors. Typing coverage varied by locus: roughly 629-640 donors for A, B, C, DRB1 and DQB1; approximately 520 for DQA1; about 570 for DPA1; approximately 470 for DPB1. The genetic ancestry cluster associated with self-reported Caucasian donors included 65% to 90% of the approximately 400 genotyped donors. Across roughly 420 genotyped donors of the cohort, an average of roughly 200,000 unique TCR beta nucleotide sequences per donor were sequenced, and around 19% of those sequences were non-productive. In an earlier analysis of roughly 600 of the donors, high-throughput TCR beta sequencing was used to judge whether each TCR beta V gene segment behaved as functional or pseudogenic. A separate validation cohort of 100 to 150 different subjects was used in addition to the approximately 700-subject first cohort. In a later analysis, previously published TCR beta repertoires from 670 or so donors were re-analyzed and high-resolution HLA genotyping was added so that TCR occurrence patterns could be studied. Every discovery cohort repertoire had been produced on one sequencing platform. The aim of the study was to test whether cataloging public T cell receptors could identify signatures of past pathogen exposure. To predict cytomegalovirus infection status, the study brought together high-throughput TCR immunosequencing, statistical association of individual TCRs with disease status, and machine learning. Donor age, sex, ethnicity and CMV serostatus were collected together with the repertoire data. Both class I and class II loci were covered by HLA typing, at four-digit resolution. Because of strong linkage in the cohort, 4 to 6 DR-DQ haplotypes were treated as single units for association and clustering.

The investigation overall reported the following: Some IMGT-functional V segments, including TRBV6-2 and TRBV6-3, could not be told apart with the 87-base-pair reads, so those segments were excluded. A later analysis found that most CMV-associated TCR beta chains appeared HLA-restricted, with HLA associations seemingly driven largely by CMV exposure. A later analysis found that TCR association rates varied across HLA loci, with DRB1 alleles showing the most associated TCRs and HLA-C alleles the fewest. Because counts were too low, roughly 18 rarely observed V segments, including chromosome 9 orphons, were left out of the earlier analysis of some 640 of the donors. Because some donors lacked HLA typing at each locus, the association tests relied only on the typed subset. Sequencing depth was assumed to be roughly uniform across donors in the presence/absence analyses, though that assumption may not hold. In a later analysis, about 16,000 TCR beta sequences were associated with specific HLA alleles at a false discovery rate of 0.05. In a later analysis, HLA-associated TCR beta chains were found to be more clonally expanded and to have lower generation probabilities than equally common non-associated chains. Correlated functional status among segregating V segments might be attributable to linkage disequilibrium, but an unknown experimental factor could not be ruled out. The only immune exposure information available for the cohort was CMV serostatus. The sequencing pipeline was judged likely to have produced a cluster of highly shared sequence variants as a technical artifact. In vitro tests confirmed that a few of the cytomegalovirus-associated TCR beta chains recognize cytomegalovirus antigens. The cohort was sequenced for TCR beta chains only, and without alpha or paired-chain data the features that could be detected were limited. When HLA alleles, especially DR and DQ, strongly co-occurred, attributing TCR associations to individual alleles was difficult. The classifier was reported to diagnose cytomegalovirus status with high specificity and sensitivity in both the original and validation cohorts. The study listed approximately 150 TCR beta chains as associated with cytomegalovirus. According to the authors, the approach could potentially be generalized to other disease states and immunological phenotypes. While some public TCRs were present in many individuals, most TCR sequences turned up only very rarely across donors. An earlier analysis of approximately 590 of the donors showed that most TCR beta V segments appeared in productive rearrangements either about 87% or about 30% of the time, which broadly matched IMGT annotations. A later genetic analysis reported fewer N-insertions in productive TCRs among donors in an Asian-associated ancestry cluster than the 666-donor mean. A further reported finding was that TCR beta sequences accurately predicted the HLA-A and HLA-B alleles for most subjects in the first cohort. A later analysis reported that several top co-occurrence clusters appeared linked to parvovirus B19, influenza, CMV and Epstein-Barr virus. An association between a missense DCLRE1C variant and V-gene and J-gene trimming of TCR beta chains was found in a later genetic analysis and replicated in an independent cohort.

V is pared back by 2 bases and J by 4 bases, with 15 bases lying between the germline termini. The CDR3, cysteine through phenylalanine, is 15 amino acids long. Only the CDR3 DNA stays, 45 bases, in frame from base 1. From a lookup of the germline V gene, CDR1 and CDR2 are SGHRS and YFSETQ. Libraries came from the immunoSEQ multiplex PCR assay. A mixture of 60 forward primers for TCR Vbeta segments and 13 reverse primers for TCR Jbeta segments was used in the multiplex PCR. A multiplex PCR assay on genomic DNA amplified the CDR3 region of rearranged TCR beta genes. The Illumina HiSeq System was used to sequence the amplified TCR beta libraries as 87-base-pair reads. For the original study's pipeline: In a later analysis, tens of millions of unique TCR beta chains were counted across the 666 repertoires, and around 11 million of these chains were shared by at least two donors. Raw reads were error-corrected and collapsed into unique sequences by a nearest-neighbor algorithm in which closely related sequences were merged to remove PCR and sequencing errors. To assign V, D and J gene segments, CDR3 sequences were aligned to IMGT reference sequences. For a sequence to be retained, a match of at least six nucleotides was required to both a V gene segment and a J gene segment. Rearrangements were called productive when the CDR3 lacked stop codons and stayed in frame with V and J; all others were non-productive. Following IMGT convention, CDR3 was defined as the stretch from the second conserved V-encoded cysteine to the conserved J-encoded phenylalanine. Sequences without an unambiguous match to a single V gene segment were excluded from the earlier analysis of a few hundred of the donors. In an earlier analysis of 587 of the donors, V segments were called functional above 56.7% productive rearrangements and were called segregating when the between-donor standard deviation exceeded 5%. A statistical classification framework was built for diagnosing cytomegalovirus status from the catalog of TCR beta chain sequences. A later analysis assigned V and J genes by comparing TCR nucleotide sequences with IMGT/GENE-DB human TR gene sequences. In a later analysis, CDR3 sequences and most-parsimonious VDJ recombination scenarios were assigned using the TCRdist pipeline. A later analysis defined each TCR beta chain by its CDR3 amino acid sequence plus V-gene family, and excluded reads lacking a unique V-gene family. In a later analysis, fewer than 600 highly shared, low-generation-probability nucleotide sequences were removed to address suspected cross-contamination and a sequencing artifact. In a later analysis, a clonal expansion index for each public chain was calculated from normalized within-repertoire ranks of inferred template counts. In a later analysis, generation probabilities were computed using a VDJ recombination model fitted to out-of-frame rearrangements, and the results were checked against IGoR. A later analysis scored TCR-TCR, TCR-HLA and TCR-CMV co-occurrence with hypergeometric tests, applying a repertoire-size bias correction to TCR pairs. In a later analysis, false discovery rates were estimated by permuting HLA or CMV assignments 20 times. In a later analysis, co-occurring TCRs were grouped with DBSCAN, and TCRdist sequence similarity was added when clustering was performed within HLA-allele-positive subsets. Repertoires with fewer than 30,000 or more than 120,000 public chains were left out of co-occurrence clustering, as were about five repertoires with anomalous nucleotide sharing. TCRdb took this table from immuneACCESS and kept in-frame rearrangements with V and J called. Such tables lack part of the clones; where checked against another copy, unresolved V genes explain under half of the gap, and the rest is unexplained. Clone size and the V and J calls come from that table; the DNA yielded D and trimming. The sample table shows about 120,000 clones, and approximately 78% are seen once. Of the sample, 1.5% to 2% is held by the ten largest clones.

The cohort consisted of 670 or so healthy bone marrow donors. At the time of sampling, every cohort member was nominally healthy, though immune exposures that went unrecorded were likely present. The donor was CMV seronegative and belonged to the group of more than 300 seronegative cohort members. Each donor provided a peripheral blood sample, and peripheral blood mononuclear cells were used for TCR beta sequencing. The Qiagen DNeasy Blood Extraction Kit was used to extract genomic DNA from the blood cell samples. The sample consisted of PBMCs. The source is a middle-aged man in good health and CMV-seronegative. The sequence joins TRBV5-1 to TRBJ1-2; no D gene is confidently identified. The nucleotides read TGCGCCAGCAGCTTAGTCGTCGGTACTTTCTATGGCTACACCTTC. Its amino acids are CASSLVVGTFYGYTF.